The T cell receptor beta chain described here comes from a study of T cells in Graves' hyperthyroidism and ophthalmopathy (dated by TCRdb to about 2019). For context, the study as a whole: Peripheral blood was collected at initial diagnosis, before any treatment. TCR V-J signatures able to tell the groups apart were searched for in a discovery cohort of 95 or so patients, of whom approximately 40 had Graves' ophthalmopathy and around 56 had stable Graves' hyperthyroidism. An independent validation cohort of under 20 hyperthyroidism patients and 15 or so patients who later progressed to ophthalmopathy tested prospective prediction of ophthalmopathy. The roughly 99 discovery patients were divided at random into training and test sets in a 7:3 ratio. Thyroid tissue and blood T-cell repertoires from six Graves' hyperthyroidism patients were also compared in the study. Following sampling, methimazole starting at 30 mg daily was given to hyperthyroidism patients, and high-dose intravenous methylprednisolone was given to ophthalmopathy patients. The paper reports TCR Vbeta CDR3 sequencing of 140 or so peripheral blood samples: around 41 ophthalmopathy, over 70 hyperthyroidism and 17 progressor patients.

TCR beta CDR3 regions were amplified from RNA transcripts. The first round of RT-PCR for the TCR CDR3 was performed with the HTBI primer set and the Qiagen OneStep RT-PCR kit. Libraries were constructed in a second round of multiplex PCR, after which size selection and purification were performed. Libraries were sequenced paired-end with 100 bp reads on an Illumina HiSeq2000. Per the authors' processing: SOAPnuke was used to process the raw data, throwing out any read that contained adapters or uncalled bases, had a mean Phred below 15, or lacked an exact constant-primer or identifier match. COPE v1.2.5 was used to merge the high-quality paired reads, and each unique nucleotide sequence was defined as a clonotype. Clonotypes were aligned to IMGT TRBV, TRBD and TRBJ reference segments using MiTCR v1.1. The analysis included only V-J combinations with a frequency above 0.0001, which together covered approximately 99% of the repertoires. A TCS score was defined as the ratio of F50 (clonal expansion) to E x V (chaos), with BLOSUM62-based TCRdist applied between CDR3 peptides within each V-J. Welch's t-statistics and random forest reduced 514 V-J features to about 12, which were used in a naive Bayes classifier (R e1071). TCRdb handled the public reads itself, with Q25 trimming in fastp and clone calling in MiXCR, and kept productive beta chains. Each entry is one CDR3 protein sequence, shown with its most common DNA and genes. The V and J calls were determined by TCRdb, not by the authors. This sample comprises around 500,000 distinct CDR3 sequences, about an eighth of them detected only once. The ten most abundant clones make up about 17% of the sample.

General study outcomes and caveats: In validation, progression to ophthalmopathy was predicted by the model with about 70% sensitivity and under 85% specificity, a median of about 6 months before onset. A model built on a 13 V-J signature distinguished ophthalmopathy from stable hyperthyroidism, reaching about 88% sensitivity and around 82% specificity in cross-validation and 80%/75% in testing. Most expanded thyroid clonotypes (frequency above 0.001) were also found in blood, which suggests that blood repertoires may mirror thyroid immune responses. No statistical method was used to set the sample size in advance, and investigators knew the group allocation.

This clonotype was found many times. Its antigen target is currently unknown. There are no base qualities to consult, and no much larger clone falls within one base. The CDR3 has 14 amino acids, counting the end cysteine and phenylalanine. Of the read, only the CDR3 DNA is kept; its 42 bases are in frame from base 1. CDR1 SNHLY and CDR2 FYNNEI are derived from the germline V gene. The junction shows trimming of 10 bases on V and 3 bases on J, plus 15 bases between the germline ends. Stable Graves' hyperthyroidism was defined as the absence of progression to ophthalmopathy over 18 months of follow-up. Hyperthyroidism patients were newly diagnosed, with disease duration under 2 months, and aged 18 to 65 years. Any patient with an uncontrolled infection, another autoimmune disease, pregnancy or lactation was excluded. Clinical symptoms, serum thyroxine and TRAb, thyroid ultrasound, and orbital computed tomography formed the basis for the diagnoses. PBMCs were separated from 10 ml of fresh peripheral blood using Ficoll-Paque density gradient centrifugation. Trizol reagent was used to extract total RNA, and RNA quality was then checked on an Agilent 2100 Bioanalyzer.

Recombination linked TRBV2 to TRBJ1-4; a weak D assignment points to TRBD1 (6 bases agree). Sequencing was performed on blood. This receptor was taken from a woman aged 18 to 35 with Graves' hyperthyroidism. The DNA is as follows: TGTGCCAACAGGGCCGGCTGGGCTAATGAAAAACTGTTTTTT. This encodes CANRAGWANEKLFF.